Below are 17 T cell receptor beta chains sequenced from a single sample in a study of identical twins (dated by TCRdb to about 2016). The library was obtained by 5' RACE. TCRdb names Illumina HiSeq 2000 as the instrument used. TCRdb passed the public sequencing reads through fastp at Q25 and MiXCR, retaining productive beta sequences. Merged by CDR3 protein, the rows form single entries marked with the most common genes and DNA. This sample gives approximately 670,000 distinct CDR3 sequences in total; around 6.1% of them show up just once. 1.5% to 2% of the sample goes to the ten largest clones. Sequences were obtained from naive T cells sorted from blood. The cell subset or site label, as the study defines it: cells isolated with a human naive T-cell isolation kit. The receptors were gathered from a man aged 18 to 35 in good health.

The gene calls are TRBV11-3 and TRBJ2-2, with TRBD2 as a possible D gene (7 bases). Germline assignment: CDR1 SGHNT and CDR2 YENEEA. Trimming cost V 8 bases and J 2 bases, with 15 bases left between them. This CDR3 contains 15 residues. CDR3 in amino acids: CASLKGGENTGELFF. For the CDR3, the DNA is TGTGCCAGCCTCAAAGGGGGGGAAAACACCGGGGAGCTGTTTTTT.

The chain joins TRBV18 to TRBJ2-1, with 12 positions matching TRBD2. The V gene's germline CDR1 is KGHSH and CDR2 LQKENI. There are 19 residues in the CDR3. Trimming at V came to 3 bases and at J to 0 bases, leaving 9 bases not matched to a gene. In nucleotides, the CDR3 is TGTGCCAGCTCACCGGCTGGGCTAGCGGGAGGGCGCTCCTACAATGAGCAGTTCTTC. Translation gives CASSPAGLAGGRSYNEQFF.

V usage is TRBV3-1 and J usage is TRBJ2-4; D possibly corresponds to TRBD1 (5 bases). Germline CDR1 reads LGHDT; CDR2 reads YNNKEL (reference sequence). The V gene lost 0 bases and the J gene lost 6 bases, with 12 bases spanning the gap. This CDR3 has 15 amino acids. The CDR3 nucleotides are TGTGCCAGCAGCCAAGAAACAGGTCCAGGAAACATTCAGTACTTC. Translating gives CASSQETGPGNIQYF.

This clonotype was recorded at least ten times. The rearrangement links TRBV7-3 to TRBJ2-7; TRBD1 aligns across 8 bases. Germline values: CDR1 SGHTA, CDR2 FQGTGA. The V gene end was trimmed by 2 bases and the J gene end by 0 bases; junction bases not matched to a gene: 3. The CDR3 has 15 residues. The CDR3 nucleotides read TGTGCCAGCAGCTTAGGGACAGGTTCCTCCTACGAGCAGTACTTC. Its protein is CASSLGTGSSYEQYF. Full variable domain (remainder filled in from reference TRBV7-3 and TRBJ2-7): GAGVSQTPSNKVTEKGKYVELRCDPISGHTALYWYRQSLGQGPEFLIYFQGTGAADDSGLPNDRFFAVRPEGSVSTLKIQRTERGDSAVYLCASSLGTGSSYEQYFGPGTRLTVT.

This clonotype was picked up many times. The chain employs TRBV6-1 and TRBJ2-1; TRBD2 agrees at 7 bases. V shed 4 bases, J shed 5 bases, and the junction held 5 bases outside the gene matches. Germline-derived CDR1 and CDR2 are MNHNS and SASEGT. The CDR3 has 14 residues. The CDR3 protein is CASSVAGVNNEQFF. Here the CDR3 DNA reads TGTGCCAGCAGTGTGGCGGGGGTAAACAATGAGCAGTTCTTC.

The chain is built from TRBV7-2 and TRBJ2-5, with 9 bases aligning to TRBD2. The CDR3 spans 15 residues. Germline V gene data show CDR1 as SGHTA and CDR2 as FQGNSA. Trimming cost V 4 bases and J 3 bases; bases outside gene matches: 6. CDR3 nucleotides: TGTGCCAGCAGCTACGTAGCGGGGGCAGAAGAGACCCAGTACTTC. Encoded protein: CASSYVAGAEETQYF.

This clonotype was seen at least ten times. The chain is built from TRBV27 and TRBJ2-1, with 7 nucleotides matching TRBD2. The germline gives CDR1 MNHEY, CDR2 SMNVEV (reference sequence). Trimming took 5 bases from V and 3 from J; bases not matched to a gene: 7. The CDR3 is 15 amino acids. CDR3 protein: CASSTLSGYYNEQFF. CDR3 coding DNA: TGTGCCAGCAGTACCCTTAGCGGGTACTACAATGAGCAGTTCTTC.

This clonotype was recorded many times. The chain links TRBV20-1 to TRBJ2-4; perhaps TRBD2 as D (5 bases). Germline V gives CDR1 DFQATT, CDR2 SNEGSKA (reference sequence). The V and J ends lost 5 bases and 4 bases respectively, with 6 bases between them. The CDR3 contains 11 residues. Written as DNA, the CDR3 is TGCAGTGCTGGAGGAAAAAACATTCAGTACTTC. Translated, it gives CSAGGKNIQYF.

There are many counts of this clonotype. The chain uses TRBV5-6 and TRBJ1-4; tentatively, D is TRBD1 (5 bases). The CDR3 is 15 amino acids. Between the trimmed V and J ends, which lost 3 bases and 5 bases, there was a span of 14 bases. The germline V gene encodes CDR1 SGHDT and CDR2 YYEEEE. CDR3 protein: CASSSPGPGNEKLFF. The CDR3, as DNA: TGTGCCAGCAGCTCGCCGGGCCCAGGGAATGAAAAACTGTTTTTT. The full variable domain, with the rest looked up from reference TRBV5-6 and TRBJ1-4, is DAGVTQSPTHLIKTRGQQVTLRCSPKSGHDTVSWYQQALGQGPQFIFQYYEEEERQRGNFPDRFSGHQFPNYSSELNVNALLLGDSALYLCASSSPGPGNEKLFFGSGTQLSVL.

This chain uses TRBV6-1 with TRBJ2-2; 7 bases match TRBD1. Germline V lookup: CDR1 MNHNS, CDR2 SASEGT. The CDR3 has 13 amino acids. The J segment lost 1 base and the V segment lost 10 bases, leaving 3 bases of the junction unmatched. This CDR3 is CATNRGNTGELFF. The CDR3 DNA sequence: TGTGCCACGAACAGGGGGAACACCGGGGAGCTGTTTTTT.

The sample holds a few counts of this clonotype. This rearrangement joins TRBV9 to TRBJ2-7; D perhaps matches TRBD1 (5 bases). Per the germline V gene, CDR1 is SGDLS and CDR2 is YYNGEE. The CDR3 spans 13 residues. The germline V and J ends were trimmed by 0 bases and 7 bases, with 11 bases remaining between them. This chain's CDR3 is CASSVGSKGEQYF. Written as DNA, the CDR3 is TGTGCCAGCAGCGTAGGATCTAAGGGGGAGCAGTACTTC.

This clonotype has a count of ten or more. The J gene is TRBJ2-1, the V gene TRBV12-3 or TRBV12-4, with 13 bases aligning to TRBD2. V shed 7 bases and J 9 bases; nucleotides not matched to a gene: 6. The CDR3 spans 14 residues. CDR3 in amino acids: CASTATSGRAEQFF. CDR3 nucleotide sequence: TGTGCCAGCACCGCTACTAGCGGGAGGGCTGAGCAGTTCTTC.

Many counts were recorded for this clonotype. The chain recombines TRBV29-1 with TRBJ2-1; D is unresolved. Per the germline V gene, CDR1 is SQVTM and CDR2 is ANQGSEA. This CDR3 region has 11 residues. V lost 6 bases and J 9 bases, leaving 12 bases between the germline ends. CDR3 bases: TGCAGCGTCTACGGCGGCTCTGAGCAGTTCTTC. Protein: CSVYGGSEQFF.

This clonotype was observed a handful of times. V usage is TRBV18 and J usage is TRBJ2-1, with D hard to call. Germline V lookup: CDR1 KGHSH, CDR2 LQKENI. CDR3 length: 17 residues. Trimming cost V 2 bases and J 0 bases, with 14 bases left between them. CDR3 sequence: CASSPAWTASSYNEQFF. The CDR3 bases are TGTGCCAGCTCACCAGCCTGGACCGCGAGCTCCTACAATGAGCAGTTCTTC.

The rearrangement links TRBV3-1 to TRBJ2-1, with D possibly TRBD2 on 5 matching bases. This CDR3 comprises 16 residues. The germline V gene has CDR1 LGHDT and CDR2 YNNKEL (reference sequence). The V and J ends lost 4 bases and 7 bases respectively, with 20 bases between them. CDR3 region: CASSPSGRVLKNEQFF. The CDR3 DNA is TGTGCCAGCAGCCCCAGTGGGAGAGTCTTGAAGAATGAGCAGTTCTTC.

The chain couples TRBV27 to TRBJ2-1; 13 bases align to TRBD2. The length of the CDR3 is 17 residues. V lost 2 bases to trimming and J lost 7 bases; unmatched junction nucleotides: 8. Germline CDR1 and CDR2: MNHEY and SMNVEV (reference sequence). CDR3 region: CASSLRGGLAGSNEQFF. CDR3 DNA: TGTGCCAGCAGTTTAAGGGGGGGACTAGCGGGATCGAATGAGCAGTTCTTC.

The rearrangement joins TRBV20-1 to TRBJ2-2; D might be TRBD2 (5 bases). The CDR3 length is 13 residues. CDR1 DFQATT and CDR2 SNEGSKA come from the germline V gene (reference sequence). Trimming left V 5 bases short and J 3 bases short, with 10 bases between. CDR3 in DNA: TGCAGTGCTCCTATGCGGGACACCGGGGAGCTGTTTTTT. This translates into CSAPMRDTGELFF.